These 6 T cell receptor beta chains share one sample of origin, sequenced in a study of post-analysis software for immune sequencing data. Study-wide findings and caveats: Among 5 or 6 TRBV segments more frequent in patients than controls were TRBV5-6, TRBV5-1 and TRBV20-1.

Unique molecular identifiers tagged the TCR beta cDNA libraries. One entry per CDR3 protein, called by TCRdb with MiXCR from the PCR reads. Of 350,000 to 450,000 distinct CDR3 sequences listed, approximately 33% are singletons. Their recognized antigens are unknown. Sequences were obtained from blood. The source is a girl between 5 and 17 years old with multiple sclerosis.

The chain couples TRBV5-6 to TRBJ1-2; D is unclear. The V end was cut by 1 base, the J end by 1 base, with 11 bases between. The CDR3 runs 15 residues. Germline CDR1 reads SGHDT; CDR2 reads YYEEEE. The CDR3 region is CASSLPMQVNYGYTF. In DNA form, the CDR3 reads TGTGCCAGCAGCTTGCCCATGCAAGTTAACTATGGCTACACCTTC.

The gene calls are TRBV6-4 and TRBJ2-3; D assignment may be TRBD1 or TRBD2 (5 bases each). The CDR3 is 15 amino acids. V lost 6 bases, J lost 0 bases, and 13 bases lay in between. Germline V lookup: CDR1 MRHNA, CDR2 SNTAGT. The CDR3 region is CASRAGTASTDTQYF. In nucleotides, the CDR3 is TGTGCCAGCAGGGCCGGGACGGCTAGCACAGATACGCAGTATTTT.

The chain carries TRBV12-3 or TRBV12-4 and TRBJ2-1, with 12 bases identical to TRBD2. V lost 5 bases and J lost 6; bases outside the gene matches: 8. The CDR3 is made up of 16 amino acids. The CDR3 bases are TGTGCCAGCAGTCCCACCGGGACTAGCGGGCCCAATGAGCAGTTCTTC. It is translated as CASSPTGTSGPNEQFF.

This clonotype was seen only a few times. J is TRBJ2-1 and V is TRBV24-1; 7 bases map to TRBD2. Germline CDR1 is KGHDR and CDR2 is SFDVKD. This CDR3 has 16 amino acids. With 5 bases clipped from V and 5 bases from J, the junction kept 11 bases outside the gene matches. The CDR3 DNA reads TGTGCCACCAGTGGGGCCTCTAGCGGAATAGACAATGAGCAGTTCTTC. Protein sequence: CATSGASSGIDNEQFF.

The table lists this clonotype with a few counts. This sequence joins TRBV9 and TRBJ2-5; 15 bases are a match to TRBD2. The trim removed 3 bases at V and 1 base at J, leaving 7 bases unmatched. There are 18 residues in the CDR3. CDR1 and CDR2 (germline): SGDLS, YYNGEE. The CDR3 DNA sequence: TGTGCCAGCAGCGCTGTAGGACTAGCGGGGGGGCCCCAAGAGACCCAGTACTTC. Translating gives CASSAVGLAGGPQETQYF.

The chain recombines TRBV12-3 or TRBV12-4 with TRBJ2-5; D might be TRBD2 (5 bases). This CDR3 comprises 15 residues. V gave up 1 base and J gave up 3 bases, with 12 bases separating them. CDR3 sequence (DNA): TGTGCCAGCAGTTTAGGGTGGCGGGCGGAAGAGACCCAGTACTTC. It codes for CASSLGWRAEETQYF.